The source of this T cell receptor beta chain is a study of T cell repertoires in cytomegalovirus infection (dated by TCRdb to about 2019). Background for the entire study: Peptide stimulations targeted recently identified HLA-C-restricted CMV epitopes, whose presentation resists viral immunomodulation, together with well-studied HLA-B-restricted epitopes. Donor HLA type was relevant to the analysis, because carriage of CMV infection together with the matching HLA type was indicated by public TCR beta signatures.

The junction shows trimming of 3 bases on V and 5 bases on J, plus 10 bases between the germline ends. CDR1 and CDR2, looked up from the germline V gene, are MNHEY and SVGAGI. The CDR3 numbers 13 residues from cysteine through phenylalanine. Only the CDR3 part of the read is kept: 39 bases, read in frame from the first base. Sequencing instrument: Illumina HiSeq 1500. TCRdb handled the public reads itself, with Q25 trimming in fastp and clone calling in MiXCR, and kept productive beta chains. A single entry per CDR3 protein holds the most common genes and DNA from its merged rows. Within this sample are approximately 1,000,000 distinct CDR3 sequences, with around 30% of them counted one time only. More than 13% of the sample comes from the top ten. Broad study findings and their caveats: The ex vivo response was dominated by HLA-C-restricted CMV-specific TCR beta clonotypes, which also provided the single most frequent clonotype in two of eight donors. In both this cohort and an independent roughly 350-donor cohort, the cumulative frequency of public TCR beta family members distinguished carriers of CMV infection plus the relevant HLA type.

The meaning of the sample's treatment or condition label: in vitro stimulation with specific CMV peptide epitopes to enrich CMV-specific T cells. For this clonotype: Which antigen it targets is not known. No clone much larger than this one lies a single base away; base qualities are absent.

The chain joins TRBV6-5 to TRBJ1-1, and the D gene may be TRBD1, 5 bases matching. Sample: cultured CD8+ T cells from PBMCs, taken from culture after CMV antigen stimulation. This sequence originates from a human donor in good health (CMV status not recorded). Some clones in this sample may be carry-over from other donors' samples. The CDR3 reads CASSYFGGTEAFF. The nucleotide sequence reads TGTGCCAGCAGTTATTTCGGGGGAACTGAAGCTTTCTTT.